This T cell receptor beta chain came from a study of cytomegalovirus exposure and HLA in healthy donors (dated by TCRdb to about 2017). About the investigation overall: A later analysis indicated that the roughly 130 validation repertoires were generated on the platform also employed for the 650 to 850 repertoires of the first cohort. The study aimed to test whether cataloging public T cell receptors could reveal signatures of past pathogen exposure. A separate validation cohort of over a hundred different subjects was used in addition to the roughly 670-subject first cohort. To predict cytomegalovirus infection status, the study brought together high-throughput TCR immunosequencing, statistical association of individual TCRs with disease status, and machine learning.

V was cut back by 0 bases and J by 2 bases, leaving a gap of 11 bases between them. CDR1 and CDR2 (MNHEY, SMNVEV) derive from the germline V gene (reference sequence). Its CDR3 holds 15 amino acids, cysteine through phenylalanine. Only the CDR3 region is kept as DNA, spanning 45 bases read in frame from base 1. The library came from the immunoSEQ multiplex PCR assay. The paper's processing steps were these. To diagnose cytomegalovirus status from the catalog of TCR beta chain sequences, a statistical classification framework was built. Entries here come from immuneACCESS through TCRdb and include only in-frame sequences with V and J called. Some clones fail to appear in such tables; in the studies checked, an unresolved V gene covers under half of the shortfall, and the cause of the remainder is unknown. The DNA was the basis for D and trimming; V, J and clone size are from that table. The sample table contains 230,000 or so clones; only one count was recorded for 88% of them. The top ten clonotypes cover roughly 3% of the sample.

General conclusions and limits of the study: In vitro tests confirmed that three of the cytomegalovirus-associated TCR beta chains recognize cytomegalovirus antigens. Cytomegalovirus status was reported to be diagnosed by the classifier with high specificity and sensitivity in both the original and validation cohorts. It was suggested by the authors that the approach could potentially be generalized to other disease states and immunological phenotypes. While some public TCRs were present in many individuals, most TCR sequences turned up only very rarely across donors. A later analysis found that TCRs clustered in the first cohort also tended to co-occur in the roughly 120 validation repertoires, with approximately 93% of cluster scores above 0. A later analysis had no HLA typing for the validation cohort, so co-occurrence there was scored across all 110 or so repertoires. The study listed 170 or so TCR beta chains as associated with cytomegalovirus.

The donors belonged to the validation cohort of over a hundred subjects, which was separate from the roughly 670-subject first cohort. Turning to this clone: This clone's antigen is unknown. The input lacks base qualities; no much larger clone sits a single base away.

Recombination connected TRBV27 to TRBJ2-7; the D gene assignment is ambiguous. Sequenced sample: PBMCs. The receptor was derived from a woman younger than 30 in good health and CMV-seronegative. In nucleotides, the sequence is TGTGCCAGCAGTTTATCGTACGAGCGCCCCTACGAGCAGTACTTC. It is translated as CASSLSYERPYEQYF.